The 12 T cell receptor beta chains below all came from one sample that was sequenced in a study of blood T cell repertoires in COVID-19. Method: immunoSEQ multiplex PCR; TCRdb's copy keeps in-frame clones and lacks some. The sample yields about 480,000 clones, roughly 88% seen once. Sequenced: peripheral blood. Receptors were obtained from a woman between 45 and 65 years old with COVID-19, enrolled during active disease.

The chain recombines TRBV5-1 with TRBJ1-4; D might be TRBD1 (6 bases). Trimming cost V 0 bases and J 0 bases, with 12 bases left between them. Germline-derived CDR1 and CDR2 are SGHRS and YFSETQ. The CDR3 consists of 17 residues. CDR3 coding DNA: TGCGCCAGCAGCTTGGATTTGGACAGCTCAACTAATGAAAAACTGTTTTTT. As protein: CASSLDLDSSTNEKLFF. The full variable domain, its missing parts supplied by reference TRBV5-1 and TRBJ1-4, is KAGVTQTPRYLIKTRGQQVTLSCSPISGHRSVSWYQQTPGQGLQFLFEYFSETQRNKGNFPGRFSGRQFSNSRSEMNVSTLELGDSALYLCASSLDLDSSTNEKLFFGSGTQLSVL.

The CDR3 sequence: CAISPGNSPLHF. The CDR3 DNA is TGTGCCATCAGCCCAGGGAATTCACCCCTCCACTTT. This sequence joins TRBV10-3 and TRBJ1-6; possible D gene TRBD1, 5 bases. Trimming removed 6 bases from V and 7 bases from J, with 7 bases in between. CDR1 is ENHRY and CDR2 is SYGVKD in the germline V gene. The CDR3 extends over 12 amino acids.

This chain uses TRBV5-1 with TRBJ2-7; a weak D match, TRBD2 (6 bases). The germline CDR1 and CDR2 sequences are SGHRS and YFSETQ. The CDR3 contains 12 residues. V lost 4 bases and J 6 bases, leaving 11 bases between the germline ends. In DNA, the CDR3 is TGCGCCAGCAGCGCGGACTACGGCGAGCAGTACTTC. Translation gives CASSADYGEQYF.

This clone was detected ten times or more. The chain is built from TRBV27 and TRBJ2-1, with D perhaps matching TRBD2 (7 bases). Germline CDR1 is MNHEY and CDR2 is SMNVEV (reference sequence). This CDR3 comprises 13 residues. V dropped 5 bases and J dropped 14 bases, with 19 bases sitting between them. The CDR3: CASSKRGGGGKFF. CDR3 bases: TGTGCCAGCAGTAAAAGGGGCGGGGGCGGCAAGTTCTTC.

The sample holds one count of this clone. J is TRBJ2-3 and V is TRBV6-5; TRBD1 might be the D (6 bases). Trimming cost V 6 bases and J 3 bases, with 16 bases left between them. Germline V gene sequence: CDR1 MNHEY, CDR2 SVGAGI. This CDR3 is 15 amino acids long. The CDR3 region has the DNA TGTGCCAGCAGCCTTAACCAGGGGATTACAGATACGCAGTATTTT. It encodes CASSLNQGITDTQYF.

The V call is TRBV2, the J call TRBJ1-1; TRBD1 matches 7 bases. The V segment lost 9 bases and the J segment 0 bases; nucleotides outside the gene matches: 4. The CDR3 consists of 13 residues. The germline CDR1 and CDR2 sequences are SNHLY and FYNNEI. CDR3 in amino acids: CARSQGMNTEAFF. The CDR3 bases are TGTGCCAGGTCACAGGGGATGAACACTGAAGCTTTCTTT.

The chain couples TRBV6-5 to TRBJ1-2; D is possibly TRBD1 (5 bases). Germline-derived CDR1 and CDR2 are MNHEY and SVGAGI. The CDR3 runs 15 residues. V lost 1 base, J lost 4 bases, and 13 bases lay in between. The CDR3 here is CASSYLDTKGYGYTF. The CDR3 nucleotides are TGTGCCAGCAGTTACTTGGACACTAAGGGCTATGGCTACACCTTC.

This clone has ten or more counts. V is TRBV12-5 and J is TRBJ2-1, with 14 bases aligning to TRBD2. The V and J ends lost 1 base and 4 bases, in that order; junction bases with no gene match: 6. Looked up from germline, CDR1 is LGHNT and CDR2 is FRNRAP. The CDR3 runs to 18 residues. The CDR3 DNA sequence: TGTGCTAGTGGTTTGGGGACCTGGACTAGCGGGGGGTACAATGAGCAGTTCTTC. It translates to CASGLGTWTSGGYNEQFF.

The chain uses TRBV11-2 and TRBJ1-4, with D unclear. Germline V lookup: CDR1 SGHAT, CDR2 FQNNGV. Trimming removed 0 bases from V and 8 bases from J, with 7 bases in between. CDR3 length: 13 amino acids. The chain's CDR3 is CASSLDFSEKLFF. CDR3 DNA: TGTGCCAGCAGCTTAGATTTTAGCGAAAAACTGTTTTTT.

This CDR3 is CASSQVAGLPQHF. For the CDR3, the DNA is TGCGCCAGCAGCCAAGTAGCAGGACTGCCCCAGCATTTT. The rearrangement joins TRBV4-1 to TRBJ1-5; no firm D call. V gave up 1 base and J gave up 9 bases, with 10 bases separating them. There are 13 residues in the CDR3. Germline V gene lookup returns CDR1 MGHRA and CDR2 YSYEKL.

V and J are TRBV2 and TRBJ1-1; D possibly corresponds to TRBD1 (6 bases). V gave up 7 bases and J gave up 4 bases, with 19 bases separating them. This CDR3 comprises 15 residues. Germline CDR1 and CDR2: SNHLY and FYNNEI. CDR3 nucleotides: TGTGCCAGCATCCTCACGGGGGGCTTGGGCACTGAAGCTTTCTTT. This gives the protein CASILTGGLGTEAFF.

The gene calls are TRBV4-1 and TRBJ2-4; D unresolved. This CDR3 contains 15 residues. Germline V CDR1 and CDR2: MGHRA, YSYEKL. The germline V and J ends were trimmed by 0 bases and 6 bases, with 12 bases remaining between them. The CDR3 is CASSQEVTSLNIQYF. The CDR3 coding sequence is TGCGCCAGCAGCCAAGAGGTCACCAGTCTAAACATTCAGTACTTC.